A selection of T cell receptor beta chains follows, all from one sample in a study of blood T cell repertoires in COVID-19. Sequencing used immunoSEQ multiplex PCR; TCRdb keeps in-frame clones, though not all of them. The table lists over 35,000 clones, about 80% of them singletons, with about 2.1% in the top ten. Sequences were obtained from peripheral blood. The receptors were gathered from a man aged 55 to 70 with active COVID-19. Both conserved end residues are trimmed from each CDR3. The order of the fields is J gene, V gene, D gene, CDR3 protein. The D gene is left open where the match is weak.

TRBJ2-7,TRBV4-1,TRBD2,ASSRDDPTGGPSGEQY
TRBJ2-2,TRBV5-4,TRBD2,ASSFGGSQATGELF
TRBJ1-2,TRBV7-2,TRBD1,ASSTATGTYEYGYT
TRBJ2-7,TRBV28,TRBD2,ASSRLAAYEQY
TRBJ2-7,TRBV27,TRBD2,ASNPGGRGYEQY
TRBJ2-7,TRBV28,NA,ASSPPLYEQY
TRBJ2-7,TRBV5-6,NA,ASSVDTVYEQY
TRBJ2-7,TRBV30,NA,AWSVARGGGQY
TRBJ1-1,TRBV10-3,NA,AISEDRRGAF
TRBJ2-2,TRBV6-5,NA,ASSLTGFNTGELF